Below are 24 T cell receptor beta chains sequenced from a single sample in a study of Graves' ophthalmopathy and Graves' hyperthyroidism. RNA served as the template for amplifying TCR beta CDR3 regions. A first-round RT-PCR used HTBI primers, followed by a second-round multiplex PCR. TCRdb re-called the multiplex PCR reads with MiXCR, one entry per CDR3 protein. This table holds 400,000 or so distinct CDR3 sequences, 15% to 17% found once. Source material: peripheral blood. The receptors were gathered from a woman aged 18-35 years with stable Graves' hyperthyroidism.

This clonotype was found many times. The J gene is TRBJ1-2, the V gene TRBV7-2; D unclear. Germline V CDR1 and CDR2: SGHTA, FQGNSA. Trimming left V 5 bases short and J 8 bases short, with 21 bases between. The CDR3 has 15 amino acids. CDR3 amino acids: CASSRTRPLSRGYTF. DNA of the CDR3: TGTGCCAGCAGCCGAACTCGGCCCCTCTCCCGCGGCTACACCTTC.

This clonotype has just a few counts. CDR3 protein: CASSPMSLGERVSGELFF. The DNA of the CDR3 is TGTGCCAGCAGCCCAATGTCCTTGGGGGAACGAGTATCCGGGGAGCTGTTTTTT. The chain couples TRBV9 to TRBJ2-2; either TRBD1 or TRBD2 may fit D (5 bases each). This CDR3 is 18 amino acids long. Germline V gene data show CDR1 as SGDLS and CDR2 as YYNGEE. V was cut by 4 bases and J by 6 bases, with 25 bases left in between.

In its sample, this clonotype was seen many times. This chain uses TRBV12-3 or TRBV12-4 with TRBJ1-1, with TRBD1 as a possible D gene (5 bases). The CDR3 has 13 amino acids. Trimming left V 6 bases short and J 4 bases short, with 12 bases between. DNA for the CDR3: TGTGCCAGCAGATGGGGGGAGAGCACTGAAGCTTTCTTT. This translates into CASRWGESTEAFF.

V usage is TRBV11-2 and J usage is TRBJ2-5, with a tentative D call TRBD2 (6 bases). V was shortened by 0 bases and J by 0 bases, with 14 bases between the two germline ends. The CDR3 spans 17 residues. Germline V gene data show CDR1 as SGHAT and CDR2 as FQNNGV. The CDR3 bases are TGTGCCAGCAGCTTAGATTTAGCGGTTTTGTACCAAGAGACCCAGTACTTC. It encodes CASSLDLAVLYQETQYF.

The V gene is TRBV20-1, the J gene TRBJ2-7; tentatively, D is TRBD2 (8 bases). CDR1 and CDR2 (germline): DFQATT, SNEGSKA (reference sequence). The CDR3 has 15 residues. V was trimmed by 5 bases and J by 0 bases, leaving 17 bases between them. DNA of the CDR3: TGCAGTGCTTTGGCGGGGGGACAGAGCTCCTACGAGCAGTACTTC. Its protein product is CSALAGGQSSYEQYF.

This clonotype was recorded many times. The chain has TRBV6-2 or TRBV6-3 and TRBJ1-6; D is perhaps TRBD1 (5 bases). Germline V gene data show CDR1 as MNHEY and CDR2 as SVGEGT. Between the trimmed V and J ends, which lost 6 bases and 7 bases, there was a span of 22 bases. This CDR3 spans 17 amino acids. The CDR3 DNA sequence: TGTGCCAGCAGCCTACCCATCTCGGGGGTACGAAATTCACCCCTCCACTTT. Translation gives CASSLPISGVRNSPLHF.

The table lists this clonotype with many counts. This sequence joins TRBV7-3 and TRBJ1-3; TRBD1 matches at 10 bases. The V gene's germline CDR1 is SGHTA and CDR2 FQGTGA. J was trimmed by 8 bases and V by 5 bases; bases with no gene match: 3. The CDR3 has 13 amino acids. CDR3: CASSLGQGDTIYF. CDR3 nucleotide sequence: TGTGCCAGCAGCCTCGGACAGGGGGACACCATATATTTT. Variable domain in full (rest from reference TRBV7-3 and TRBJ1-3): GAGVSQTPSNKVTEKGKYVELRCDPISGHTALYWYRQSLGQGPEFLIYFQGTGAADDSGLPNDRFFAVRPEGSVSTLKIQRTERGDSAVYLCASSLGQGDTIYFGEGSWLTVV.

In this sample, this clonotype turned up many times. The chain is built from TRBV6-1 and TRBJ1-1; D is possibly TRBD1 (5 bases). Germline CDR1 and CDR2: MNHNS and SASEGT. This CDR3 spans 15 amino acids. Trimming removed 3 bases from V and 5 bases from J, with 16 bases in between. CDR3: CASSEAGRANTEAFF. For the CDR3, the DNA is TGTGCCAGCAGTGAGGCAGGGCGAGCAAATACTGAAGCTTTCTTT.

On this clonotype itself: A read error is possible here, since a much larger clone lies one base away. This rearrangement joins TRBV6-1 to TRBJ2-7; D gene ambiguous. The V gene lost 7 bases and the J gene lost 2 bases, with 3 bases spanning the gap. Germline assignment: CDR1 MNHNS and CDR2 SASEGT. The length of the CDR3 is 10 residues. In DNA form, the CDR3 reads TGTGCCAGCATGACCTACGAGCAGTACTTC. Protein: CASMTYEQYF.

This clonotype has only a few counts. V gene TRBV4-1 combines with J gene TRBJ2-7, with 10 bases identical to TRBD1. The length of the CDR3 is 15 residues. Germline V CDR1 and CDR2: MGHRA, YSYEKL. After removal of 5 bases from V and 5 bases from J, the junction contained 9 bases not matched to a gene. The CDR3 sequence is CASSKRTGGTDEQYF. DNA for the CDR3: TGCGCCAGCAGCAAACGGACAGGGGGGACGGACGAGCAGTACTTC.

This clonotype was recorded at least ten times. The CDR3 coding sequence is TGTGCCAGCAGTTCCGGGACAGGGATCGGCAATCAGCCCCAGCATTTT. Translating gives CASSSGTGIGNQPQHF. V usage is TRBV6-5 and J usage is TRBJ1-5; TRBD1 aligns across 9 bases. The length of the CDR3 is 16 residues. Trimming removed 4 bases from V and 2 bases from J; junction bases left unmatched: 6. Germline V lookup: CDR1 MNHEY, CDR2 SVGAGI.

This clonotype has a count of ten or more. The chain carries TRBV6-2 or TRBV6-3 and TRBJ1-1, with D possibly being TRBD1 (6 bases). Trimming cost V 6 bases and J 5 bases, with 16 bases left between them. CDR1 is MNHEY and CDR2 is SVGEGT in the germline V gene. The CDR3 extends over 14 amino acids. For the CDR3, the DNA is TGTGCCAGCAGAATTACAGGGATTGTTACTGAAGCTTTCTTT. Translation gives CASRITGIVTEAFF.

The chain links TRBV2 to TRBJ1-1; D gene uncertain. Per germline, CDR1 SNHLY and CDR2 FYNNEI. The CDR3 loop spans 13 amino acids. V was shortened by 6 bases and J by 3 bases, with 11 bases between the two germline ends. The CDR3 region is CASRTPGHTEAFF. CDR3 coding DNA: TGTGCCAGCAGAACGCCAGGACACACTGAAGCTTTCTTT.

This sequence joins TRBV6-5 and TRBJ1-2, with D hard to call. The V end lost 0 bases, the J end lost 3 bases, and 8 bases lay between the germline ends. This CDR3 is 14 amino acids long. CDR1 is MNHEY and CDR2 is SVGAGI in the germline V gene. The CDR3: CASSYSGVYYGYTF. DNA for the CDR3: TGTGCCAGCAGTTACTCAGGAGTCTACTATGGCTACACCTTC.

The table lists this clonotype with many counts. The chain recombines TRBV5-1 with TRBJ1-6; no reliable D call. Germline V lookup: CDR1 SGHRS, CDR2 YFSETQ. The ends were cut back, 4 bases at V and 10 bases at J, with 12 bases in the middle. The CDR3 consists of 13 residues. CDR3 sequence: CASSKGAGSPLHF. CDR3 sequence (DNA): TGCGCCAGCAGCAAGGGTGCCGGGTCACCCCTCCACTTT.

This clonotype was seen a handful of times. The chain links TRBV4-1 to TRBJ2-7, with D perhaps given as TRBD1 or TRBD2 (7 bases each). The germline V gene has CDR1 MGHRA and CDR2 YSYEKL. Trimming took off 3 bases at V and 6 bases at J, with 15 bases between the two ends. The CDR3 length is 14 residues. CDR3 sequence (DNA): TGCGCCAGCAGCCAGAGCACCAGGGGGGGCGAGCAGTACTTC. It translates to CASSQSTRGGEQYF.

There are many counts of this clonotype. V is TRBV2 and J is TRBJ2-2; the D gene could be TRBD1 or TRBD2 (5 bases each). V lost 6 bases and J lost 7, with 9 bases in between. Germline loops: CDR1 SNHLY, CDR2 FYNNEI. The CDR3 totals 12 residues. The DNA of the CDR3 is TGTGCCAGCAGGGGGGATGGCGGGGAGCTGTTTTTT. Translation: CASRGDGGELFF.

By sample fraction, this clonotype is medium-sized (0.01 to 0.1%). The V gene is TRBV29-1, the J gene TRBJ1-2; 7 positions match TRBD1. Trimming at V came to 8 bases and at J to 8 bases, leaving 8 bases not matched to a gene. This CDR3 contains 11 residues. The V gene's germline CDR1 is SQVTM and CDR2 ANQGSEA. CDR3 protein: CSTSTGSGYTF. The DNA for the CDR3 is TGCAGCACCTCGACAGGGTCGGGCTACACCTTC.

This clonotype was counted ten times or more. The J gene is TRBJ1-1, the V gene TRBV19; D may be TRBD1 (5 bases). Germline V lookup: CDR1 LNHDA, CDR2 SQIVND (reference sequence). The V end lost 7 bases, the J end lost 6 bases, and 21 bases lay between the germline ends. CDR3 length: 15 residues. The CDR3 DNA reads TGTGCCAGTATTCCTTGGAGAGGAAAAGGGGCTGAAGCTTTCTTT. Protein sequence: CASIPWRGKGAEAFF. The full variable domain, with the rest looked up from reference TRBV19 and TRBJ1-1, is DGGITQSPKYLFRKEGQNVTLSCEQNLNHDAMYWYRQDPGQGLRLIYYSQIVNDFQKGDIAEGYSVSREKKESFPLTVTSAQKNPTAFYLCASIPWRGKGAEAFFGQGTRLTVV.

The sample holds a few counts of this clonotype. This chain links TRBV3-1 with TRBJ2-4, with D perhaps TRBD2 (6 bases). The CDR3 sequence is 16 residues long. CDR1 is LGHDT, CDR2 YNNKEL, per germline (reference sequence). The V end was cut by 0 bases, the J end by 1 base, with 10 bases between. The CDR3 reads CASSQDPGRAKNIQYF. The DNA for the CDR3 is TGTGCCAGCAGCCAAGACCCTGGGAGGGCCAAAAACATTCAGTACTTC.

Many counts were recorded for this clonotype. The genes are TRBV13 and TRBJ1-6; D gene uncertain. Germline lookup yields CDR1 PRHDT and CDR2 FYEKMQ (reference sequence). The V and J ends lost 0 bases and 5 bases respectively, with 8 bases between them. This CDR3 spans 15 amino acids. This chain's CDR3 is CASSLGPPDNSPLHF. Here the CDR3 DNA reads TGTGCCAGCAGCTTAGGACCCCCCGATAATTCACCCCTCCACTTT.

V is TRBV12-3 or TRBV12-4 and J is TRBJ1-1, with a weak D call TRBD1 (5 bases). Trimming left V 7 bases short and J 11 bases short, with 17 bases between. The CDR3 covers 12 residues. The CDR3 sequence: CASTNTGVPAFF. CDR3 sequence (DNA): TGTGCCAGCACCAACACGGGGGTTCCCGCTTTCTTT.

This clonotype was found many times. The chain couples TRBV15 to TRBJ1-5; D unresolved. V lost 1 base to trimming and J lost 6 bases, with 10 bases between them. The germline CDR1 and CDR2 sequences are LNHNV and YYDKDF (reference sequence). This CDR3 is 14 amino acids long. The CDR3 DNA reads TGTGCCACCAGCAGAGGGGTGCAAATTCAGCCCCAGCATTTT. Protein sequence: CATSRGVQIQPQHF.

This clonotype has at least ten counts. The chain's CDR3 is CASSTSEGYGYTF. The CDR3 DNA reads as TGTGCCAGTAGTACCTCTGAGGGCTATGGCTACACCTTC. The rearrangement links TRBV19 to TRBJ1-2; D remains unclear. The CDR3 is 13 residues long. Per germline, CDR1 LNHDA and CDR2 SQIVND (reference sequence). Trimming pared 4 bases from V and 4 bases from J, leaving 10 bases between.